What follows are 6 T cell receptor beta chains derived from one specimen sequenced in a study of Ad26.COV2.S vaccination and SARS-CoV-2 variants. Repertoires were generated with immunoSEQ multiplex PCR, while TCRdb's copy carries only in-frame clones and drops some. This repertoire shows 440,000 or so clones, 90% found once; its top ten account for more than 3.5%. The treatment is: some 20 received Ad26.COV2.S at low or high dose, single or two shots; about 5 received placebo; per-sample allocation not given. At day 63 after the first vaccine or placebo injection, samples were drawn. Sequencing was performed on peripheral blood, taken in a trial of Ad26.COV2.S vaccine versus placebo. These receptors all come from a person aged 18 to 65 who received the Ad26.COV2.S COVID-19 vaccine or a placebo.

This clone occurred once. The chain recombines TRBV12-3 or TRBV12-4 with TRBJ2-5, with 7 bases lining up with TRBD1. The ends lost 6 bases at V and 7 bases at J; junction bases unmatched: 5. This CDR3 comprises 12 residues. This CDR3 reads CASSPGQVTQYF. CDR3 bases: TGTGCCAGCAGCCCTGGACAGGTGACCCAGTACTTC.

This clone showed up just a few times. Mismatch with germline at one junction end may stem from a read error. This chain uses TRBV4-3 with TRBJ2-7, with D possibly being TRBD1 or TRBD2 (5 bases each). This CDR3 comprises 16 residues. Germline V gene sequence: CDR1 LGHNA, CDR2 YSLEER. The CDR3 loop reads CTSSRDEALITYEQYF. The CDR3 nucleotides are TGCACCAGCAGCCGGGACGAGGCCTTAATTACCTACGAGCAGTACTTC.

This sequence joins TRBV18 and TRBJ2-1, with 11 bases identical to TRBD2. V lost 5 bases and J lost 7; bases outside the gene matches: 7. The length of the CDR3 is 15 residues. Germline CDR1 and CDR2: KGHSH and LQKENI. CDR3 in DNA: TGTGCCAGCTCATACACTAGCGGGAGAACGAATGAGCAGTTCTTC. The encoded protein is CASSYTSGRTNEQFF.

The chain combines TRBV25-1 with TRBJ1-1; unclear D gene. This CDR3 is built from 16 residues. The V end lost 4 bases, the J end lost 4 bases, and 19 bases lay between the germline ends. Germline CDR1 is MGHDK and CDR2 is SYGVNS. The CDR3 loop is CASSVTWDGEGTEAFF. In nucleotides, the CDR3 is TGTGCCAGCAGTGTGACTTGGGATGGGGAAGGCACTGAAGCTTTCTTT. The full variable domain, its missing parts supplied by reference TRBV25-1 and TRBJ1-1, is EADIYQTPRYLVIGTGKKITLECSQTMGHDKMYWYQQDPGMELHLIHYSYGVNSTEKGDLSSESTVSRIRTEHFPLTLESARPSHTSQYLCASSVTWDGEGTEAFFGQGTRLTVV.

This chain joins TRBV27 and TRBJ1-5; unclear D gene. V was shortened by 6 bases and J by 4 bases, with 13 bases between the two germline ends. This CDR3 has 14 residues. The V gene's germline CDR1 is MNHEY and CDR2 SMNVEV (reference sequence). The CDR3 sequence is CASRSGTMNQPQHF. The CDR3 bases are TGTGCCAGCAGATCGGGCACCATGAATCAGCCCCAGCATTTT.

V is TRBV28 and J is TRBJ1-6, with 8 bases matching TRBD1. This CDR3 is 18 amino acids long. V lost 5 bases to trimming and J lost 6 bases; unmatched junction nucleotides: 15. CDR1 and CDR2 (germline): MDHEN, SYDVKM. CDR3 residues: CASSPALAGGLGNSPLHF. The DNA for the CDR3 is TGTGCCAGCAGTCCAGCCCTAGCAGGGGGCTTGGGTAATTCACCCCTCCACTTT.